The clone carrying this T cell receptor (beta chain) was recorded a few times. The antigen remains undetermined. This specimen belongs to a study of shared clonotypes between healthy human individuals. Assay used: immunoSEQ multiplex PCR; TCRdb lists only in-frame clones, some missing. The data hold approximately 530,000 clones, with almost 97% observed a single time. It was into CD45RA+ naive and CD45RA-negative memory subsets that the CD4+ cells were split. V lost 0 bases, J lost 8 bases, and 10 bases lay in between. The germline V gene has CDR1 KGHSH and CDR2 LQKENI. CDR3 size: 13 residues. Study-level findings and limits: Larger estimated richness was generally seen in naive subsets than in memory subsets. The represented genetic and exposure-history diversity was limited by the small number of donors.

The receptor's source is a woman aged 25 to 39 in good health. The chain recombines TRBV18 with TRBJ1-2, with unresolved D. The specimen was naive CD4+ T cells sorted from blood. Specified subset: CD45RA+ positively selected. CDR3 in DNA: TGTGCCAGCTCACCACCGGTGAGCGGGGGCTACACCTTC. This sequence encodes CASSPPVSGGYTF.